These T cell receptor beta chains were read from a single sample in a study of blood T cell repertoires in COVID-19. Profiled with immunoSEQ multiplex PCR; TCRdb holds only in-frame clones, not every one. The sample carries 50,000 to 75,000 clones, 91% recorded once. Sequenced material: peripheral blood. The receptor set was obtained from a human donor in a cohort sampled during active COVID-19. Both conserved end residues are part of each CDR3. D genes are given only for firm matches. Clone sizes are given selectively: once, few, many, or a class where the clone is expanded.

v_call	clone_size	d_call	j_call	cdr3_nt	cdr3_aa
TRBV9	.	.	TRBJ1-6	TGTGCCAGCAGCGTAGCAATGCAGAATTCACCCCTCCACTTT	CASSVAMQNSPLHF
TRBV14	.	.	TRBJ2-7	TGTGCCAGCAGCCACGCCGAGGCGAACTCCTACGAGCAGTACTTC	CASSHAEANSYEQYF
TRBV30	.	TRBD2	TRBJ2-5	TGTGCCTGCGGGAGCGGGGGTGACCAAGAGACCCAGTACTTC	CACGSGGDQETQYF
TRBV18	.	TRBD1	TRBJ1-2	TGTGCCAGCTCACCCGCCGGGATCACAGGGGGGGGCCCCTATGGCTACACCTTC	CASSPAGITGGGPYGYTF
TRBV18	.	.	TRBJ2-2	TGTGCCAGCTCACCAGCCGGGACCGGGGAGCTGTTTTTT	CASSPAGTGELFF
TRBV3-1/TRBV3-2	.	.	TRBJ1-1	TGTGCCAGCAGCCAAGCTGGGGCCCGTCCTTACACTGAAGCTTTCTTT	CASSQAGARPYTEAFF
TRBV7-2	.	.	TRBJ1-2	TGTGCCAGCACTGCAGACAGGTCAGGGAGCTATGGCTACACCTTC	CASTADRSGSYGYTF
TRBV7-2	.	TRBD2	TRBJ2-7	TGTGCCAGCAGCTTAGCTTCGGGACTAATAACCTACGAGCAGTACTTC	CASSLASGLITYEQYF
TRBV28	.	.	TRBJ1-2	TGTGCCAGCAGTTCAACAGGGTGGGGAACATACTATGGCTACACCTTC	CASSSTGWGTYYGYTF
TRBV30	.	.	TRBJ1-5	TGTGCCTGGAGTGCAGGGGCAAATCAGCCCCAGCATTTT	CAWSAGANQPQHF
TRBV5-1	.	TRBD2	TRBJ2-5	TGCGCCAGCAGCTGGACGACTAGCGGAGAGACCCAGTACTTC	CASSWTTSGETQYF
TRBV6-2/TRBV6-3	.	TRBD2	TRBJ2-2	TGTGCCAGCAGTTCTCCGAGACTAGCGGGGGGGCCCCCCGGGGAGCTGTTTTTT	CASSSPRLAGGPPGELFF
TRBV4-1	.	.	TRBJ1-5	TGCGCCAGCAGCCAAGAGCTGAGTCAGCCCCAGCATTTT	CASSQELSQPQHF
TRBV19	.	TRBD1	TRBJ1-1	TGTGCCAGTAGTCTCGGGACAGGTTGGAGGACTGAAGCTTTCTTT	CASSLGTGWRTEAFF
TRBV19	.	.	TRBJ2-7	TGTGCCAGTAGTATGATGATGGCTGGAGGGGGCAACGAGCAGTACTTC	CASSMMMAGGGNEQYF
TRBV7-3	.	.	TRBJ2-1	TGTGCCAGCGGGGAGGTCGGCTACAATGAGCAGTTCTTC	CASGEVGYNEQFF
TRBV5-1	.	.	TRBJ2-5	TGCGCCAGCAGCTTGGAAGGTGTCGGGGAGACCCAGTACTTC	CASSLEGVGETQYF
TRBV19	.	TRBD2	TRBJ2-2	TGTGCCAGTAGTATACCAAGGGGATTGCTAGCGGGCCCCACCGGGGAGCTGTTTTTT	CASSIPRGLLAGPTGELFF
TRBV5-4	.	TRBD2	TRBJ2-5	TGTGCCAGCAGCTCACTAGCGGGAGAGACCCAGTACTTC	CASSSLAGETQYF
TRBV6-6	.	TRBD2	TRBJ2-5	TGTGCCAGCATACGTAGCGGGGGGGAGATTTCAGAGACCCAGTACTTC	CASIRSGGEISETQYF
TRBV4-1	once	.	TRBJ1-5	TGCGCCAGCAGCCAAGAGGGCATTCAGGGGCCCCAGCATTTT	CASSQEGIQGPQHF
TRBV15	.	.	TRBJ2-3	TGTGCCACCAGCAGGGTTTACCAGGGAGGAGATACGCAGTATTTT	CATSRVYQGGDTQYF
TRBV7-9	.	.	TRBJ2-1	TGTGCCAGCAGCTTTGCGTCAGAGCAGTTCTTC	CASSFASEQFF
TRBV6-5	.	TRBD2	TRBJ2-7	TGTGCCAGCAGTCGACTAGCGGGAGGGATTGGCGAGCAGTACTTC	CASSRLAGGIGEQYF
TRBV3-1/TRBV3-2	.	TRBD2	TRBJ2-7	TGTGCCAGCAGCCAAGAAACCGTGACTAGCGGAGTCTACGAGCAGTACTTC	CASSQETVTSGVYEQYF
TRBV27	.	TRBD1	TRBJ2-7	TGTGCCAGCAGCCGGGACAGGGCCTACGAGCAGTACTTC	CASSRDRAYEQYF
TRBV7-2	.	.	TRBJ2-3	TGTGCCAGCAGCTTAGGATCGGCAGATACGCAGTATTTT	CASSLGSADTQYF
TRBV13	.	TRBD2	TRBJ2-7	TGTGCCAGCAGCTCGGGACTAGCGGGAGCCCACGAGCAGTACTTC	CASSSGLAGAHEQYF
TRBV4-2	few	.	TRBJ2-3	TGTGCCAGCAGCCGCCGCCCCGACAGCGGGAGCACAGATACGCAGTATTTT	CASSRRPDSGSTDTQYF
TRBV7-3	.	TRBD1	TRBJ2-1	TGTGCCAGCAGCTTTCAGGGGGCTAGCTCCTTGGGTGAGCAGTTCTTC	CASSFQGASSLGEQFF
TRBV9	.	.	TRBJ1-1	TGTGCCAGCAGCAACATAGGGGGTGAGAACACTGAAGCTTTCTTT	CASSNIGGENTEAFF
TRBV4-1	.	.	TRBJ1-4	TGCGCCAGCAGCCCTCCCCTGGCGGGATACAATGAAAAACTGTTTTTT	CASSPPLAGYNEKLFF
TRBV2	.	.	TRBJ2-2	TGTGCCAGCAATATCCTTACGGGCACCGGGGAGCTGTTTTTT	CASNILTGTGELFF
TRBV28	.	TRBD1	TRBJ2-7	TGTGCCAGTATCACCGGGACAGGGACGTCCGAGCAGTACTTC	CASITGTGTSEQYF
TRBV6-1	.	.	TRBJ2-2	TGTGCCAGCAGTGAAGAACCGAGAACCGGGGAGCTGTTTTTT	CASSEEPRTGELFF
TRBV7-2	.	TRBD2	TRBJ2-5	TGTGCCAGCAGCTTCCAGCGGGGGGGCACAGAGACCCAGTACTTC	CASSFQRGGTETQYF
TRBV4-1	.	.	TRBJ2-7	TGCGCCAGCAGCTCCTTCGTGGGAGAGGCGAACGAGCAGTACTTC	CASSSFVGEANEQYF
TRBV7-3	.	.	TRBJ2-5	TGTGCCAGCAGCTTAAGGCGGGGGCGGGAGACCCAGTACTTC	CASSLRRGRETQYF
TRBV5-5	.	.	TRBJ1-2	TGTGCCAGCAGCGCGGGACTGCAGAGCTATGGCTACACCTTC	CASSAGLQSYGYTF
TRBV29-1	.	.	TRBJ1-3	TGCAGCGTTGAAGATGGGCATTTGTCTGGAAACACCATATATTTT	CSVEDGHLSGNTIYF
TRBV2	.	TRBD2	TRBJ2-5	TGTGCCAGCAGTGGGTCTAGCGGGGGGTCCCAAGAGACCCAGTACTTC	CASSGSSGGSQETQYF
TRBV30	.	.	TRBJ2-2	TGTGCCTGGAGTCGAGATTACAGGGTAAGTGGGGAGCTGTTTTTT	CAWSRDYRVSGELFF